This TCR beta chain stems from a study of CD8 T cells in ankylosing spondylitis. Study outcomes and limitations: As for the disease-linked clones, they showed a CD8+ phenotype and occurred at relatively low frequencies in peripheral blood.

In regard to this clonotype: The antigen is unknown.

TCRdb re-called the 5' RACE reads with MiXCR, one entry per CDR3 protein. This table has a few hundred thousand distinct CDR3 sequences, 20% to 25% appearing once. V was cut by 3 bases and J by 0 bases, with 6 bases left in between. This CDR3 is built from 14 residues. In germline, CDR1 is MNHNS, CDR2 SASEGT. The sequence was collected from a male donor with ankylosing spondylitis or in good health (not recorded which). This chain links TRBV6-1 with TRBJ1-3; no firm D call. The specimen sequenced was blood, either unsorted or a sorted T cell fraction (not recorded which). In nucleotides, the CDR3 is TGTGCCAGCAGTGATGGAGTCTCTGGAAACACCATATATTTT. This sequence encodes CASSDGVSGNTIYF.